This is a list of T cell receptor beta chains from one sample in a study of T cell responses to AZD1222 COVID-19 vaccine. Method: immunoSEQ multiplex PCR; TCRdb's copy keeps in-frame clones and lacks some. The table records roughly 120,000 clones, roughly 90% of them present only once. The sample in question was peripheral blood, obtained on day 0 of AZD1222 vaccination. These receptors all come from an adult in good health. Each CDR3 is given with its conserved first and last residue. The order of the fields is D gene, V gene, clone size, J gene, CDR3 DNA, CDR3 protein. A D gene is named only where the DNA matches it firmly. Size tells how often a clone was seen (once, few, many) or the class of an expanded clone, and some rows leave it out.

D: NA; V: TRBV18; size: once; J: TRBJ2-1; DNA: TGTGCCAGCTCACCACAGGGTTATGAGCAGTTCTTC; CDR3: CASSPQGYEQFF
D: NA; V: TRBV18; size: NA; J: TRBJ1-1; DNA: TGTGCCAGCTCACCACCCTCCCAGGGCCCGGAAGCTTTCTTT; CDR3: CASSPPSQGPEAFF
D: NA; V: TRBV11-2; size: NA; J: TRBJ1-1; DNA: TGTGCCAGCAGCTTAGACAGGTCTGTAGCTGAAGCTTTCTTT; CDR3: CASSLDRSVAEAFF
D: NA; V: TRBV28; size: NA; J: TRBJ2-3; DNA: TGTGCCAGCAGCACCCCGGGTCGGATATACACAGATACGCAGTATTTT; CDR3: CASSTPGRIYTDTQYF
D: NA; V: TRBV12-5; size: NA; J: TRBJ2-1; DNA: TGTGCTAGTGGTCGAAGCTCCTACAATGAGCAGTTCTTC; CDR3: CASGRSSYNEQFF
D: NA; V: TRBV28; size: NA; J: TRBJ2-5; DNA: TGTGCCAGCAGTTCCCCAACCCTCCCAGAGACCCAGTACTTC; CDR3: CASSSPTLPETQYF
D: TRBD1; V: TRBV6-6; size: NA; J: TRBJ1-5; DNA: TGTGCCAGCAGCCCGGGACAGGCCTTCAATCAGCCCCAGCATTTT; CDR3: CASSPGQAFNQPQHF
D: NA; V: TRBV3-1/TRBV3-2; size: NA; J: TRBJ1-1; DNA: TGTGCCAGCAGTGCCTCGGGGAAGGCTGAAGCTTTCTTT; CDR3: CASSASGKAEAFF
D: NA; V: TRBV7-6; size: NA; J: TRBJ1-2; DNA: TGTGCCAGCAGCTTAGGCGGGCTAGGGGGCTACACCTTC; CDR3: CASSLGGLGGYTF
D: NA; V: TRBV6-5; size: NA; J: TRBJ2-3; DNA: TGTGCCAGCAGCCGGGACCACACAGATACGCAGTATTTT; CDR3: CASSRDHTDTQYF
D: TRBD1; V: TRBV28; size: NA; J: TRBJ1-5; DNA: TGTGCCAGCAGTCCGGACAGGGTCAGGGCCCAGCATTTT; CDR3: CASSPDRVRAQHF